This T cell receptor (beta chain) was identified during a study of siplizumab effects on memory and regulatory T cells. This clone was counted between two and nine times. Its antigen is undetermined. CDR1 is SQVTM, CDR2 ANQGSEA, per germline. CDR3 size: 11 residues. Trimming cost V 5 bases and J 0 bases, with 5 bases left between them. Points from the study as a whole: Greater diversity than memory cells seemed evident in naive T cells, which also appeared to be major alloresponse contributors.

Method: immunoSEQ multiplex PCR; TCRdb's copy keeps in-frame clones and lacks some. The sample shows roughly 82,000 clones, about nine tenths of them seen only once. The V and J genes are TRBV29-1 and TRBJ2-7, with D perhaps matching TRBD2 (5 bases). This sequence originates from a human donor in good health. Sequenced: Tregs sorted from blood. The CDR3: CSVRGSYEQYF. The CDR3 bases are TGCAGCGTTCGGGGCTCCTACGAGCAGTACTTC.